Listed below are T cell receptor beta chains from one sample, sequenced in a study of technical replicates of blood from a few donors. TCRdb's table, derived via immunoSEQ multiplex PCR, lists solely in-frame clones and lacks some. The repertoire consists of about 62,000 clones, with about 87% occurring once and the leading ten covering 5.2%. The sequenced material came from PBMCs. The receptors were gathered from a human donor in good health. Some clones in this sample may be carry-over from other donors' samples. Each CDR3 is given without its conserved first and last residue. Fields, in order: clone size, J gene, V gene, CDR3 protein. Only part of the rows carry a size: once, few, many, or a class if the clone is expanded.

>NA|TRBJ1-1|TRBV7-9
ASSLGQGRDTEAF
>NA|TRBJ1-5|TRBV6-4
ARQGMGNQPQH
>NA|TRBJ1-1|TRBV11-3
ASSTGWNTEAF
>NA|TRBJ1-1|TRBV5-1
ASSYQGGTEAF
>NA|TRBJ2-7|TRBV6-5
ASSYPTSGRYEQY
>NA|TRBJ1-1|TRBV4-2
ASSQELGGTEAF
>once|TRBJ2-1|TRBV6-4
ASSDGQGAVDEQF
>NA|TRBJ1-1|TRBV6-6
ASSSPDRAQNTEAF
>NA|TRBJ2-7|TRBV7-2
ASSRLAGDQEQY
>NA|TRBJ1-1|TRBV6-5
ASRGRVSKTEAF
>NA|TRBJ1-1|TRBV7-9
ASEVNTEAF
>NA|TRBJ2-5|TRBV4-2
ASSQSSGPGETQY
>NA|TRBJ1-2|TRBV2
ASSGVALGDGYT
>NA|TRBJ2-1|TRBV5-1
ASGGSDISYNEQF
>NA|TRBJ1-3|TRBV2
ASSEQGGSSGNTIY
>NA|TRBJ1-4|TRBV4-1
ASSQGPGRSLGEKLF
>NA|TRBJ2-7|TRBV25-1
ASSEFWETGEQY